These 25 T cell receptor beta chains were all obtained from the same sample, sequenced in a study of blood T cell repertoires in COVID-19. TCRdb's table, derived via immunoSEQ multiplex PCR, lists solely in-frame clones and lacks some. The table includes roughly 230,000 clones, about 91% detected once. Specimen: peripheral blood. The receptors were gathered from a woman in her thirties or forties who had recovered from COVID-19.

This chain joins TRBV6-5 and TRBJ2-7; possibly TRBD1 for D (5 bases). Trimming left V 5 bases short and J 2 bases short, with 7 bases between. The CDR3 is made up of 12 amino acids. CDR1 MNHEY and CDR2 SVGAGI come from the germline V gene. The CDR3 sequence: CASSTGAYEQYF. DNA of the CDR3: TGTGCCAGCAGTACAGGAGCCTACGAGCAGTACTTC.

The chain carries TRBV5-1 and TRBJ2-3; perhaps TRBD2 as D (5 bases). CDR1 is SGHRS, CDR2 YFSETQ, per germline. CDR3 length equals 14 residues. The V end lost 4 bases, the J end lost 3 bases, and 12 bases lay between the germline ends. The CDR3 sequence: CASSPGEPTDTQYF. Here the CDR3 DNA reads TGCGCCAGCAGCCCCGGGGAGCCTACAGATACGCAGTATTTT. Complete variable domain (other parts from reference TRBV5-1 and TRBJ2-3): KAGVTQTPRYLIKTRGQQVTLSCSPISGHRSVSWYQQTPGQGLQFLFEYFSETQRNKGNFPGRFSGRQFSNSRSEMNVSTLELGDSALYLCASSPGEPTDTQYFGPGTRLTVL.

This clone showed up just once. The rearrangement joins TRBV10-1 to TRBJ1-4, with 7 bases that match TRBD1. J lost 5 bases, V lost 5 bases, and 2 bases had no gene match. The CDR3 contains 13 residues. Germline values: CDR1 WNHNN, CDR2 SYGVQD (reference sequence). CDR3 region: CASSPTGNEKLFF. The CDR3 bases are TGCGCCAGCAGTCCGACAGGGAATGAAAAACTGTTTTTT.

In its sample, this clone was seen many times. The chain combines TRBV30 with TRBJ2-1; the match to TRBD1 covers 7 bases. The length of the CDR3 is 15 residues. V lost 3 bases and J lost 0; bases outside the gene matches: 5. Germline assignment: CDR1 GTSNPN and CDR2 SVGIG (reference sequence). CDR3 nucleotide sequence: TGTGCCTGGAGGGCGACAGGGAGCTCCTACAATGAGCAGTTCTTC. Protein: CAWRATGSSYNEQFF.

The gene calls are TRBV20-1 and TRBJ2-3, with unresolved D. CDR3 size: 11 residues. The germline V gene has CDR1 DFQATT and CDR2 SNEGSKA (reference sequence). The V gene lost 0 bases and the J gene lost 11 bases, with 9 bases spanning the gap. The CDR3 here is CSAREVGGQYF. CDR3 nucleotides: TGCAGTGCTAGAGAAGTCGGCGGGCAGTATTTT.

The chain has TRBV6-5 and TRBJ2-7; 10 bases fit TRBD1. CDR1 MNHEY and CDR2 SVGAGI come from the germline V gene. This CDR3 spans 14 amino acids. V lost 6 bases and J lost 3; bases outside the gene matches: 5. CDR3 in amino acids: CASSFGTGVYEQYF. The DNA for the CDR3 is TGTGCCAGCAGCTTTGGGACAGGGGTCTACGAGCAGTACTTC.

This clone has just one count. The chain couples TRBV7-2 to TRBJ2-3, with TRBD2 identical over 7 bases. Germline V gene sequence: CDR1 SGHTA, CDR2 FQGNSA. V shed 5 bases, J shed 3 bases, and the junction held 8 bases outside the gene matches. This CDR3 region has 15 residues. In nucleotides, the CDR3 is TGTGCCAGCAGCCAAGAGTACGGGAGGACAGATACGCAGTATTTT. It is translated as CASSQEYGRTDTQYF.

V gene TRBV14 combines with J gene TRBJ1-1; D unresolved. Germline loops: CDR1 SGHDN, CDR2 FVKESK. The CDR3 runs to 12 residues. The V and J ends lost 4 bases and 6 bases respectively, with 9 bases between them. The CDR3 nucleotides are TGTGCCAGCAGCCGAGGGTGGGCTGAAGCTTTCTTT. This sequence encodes CASSRGWAEAFF.

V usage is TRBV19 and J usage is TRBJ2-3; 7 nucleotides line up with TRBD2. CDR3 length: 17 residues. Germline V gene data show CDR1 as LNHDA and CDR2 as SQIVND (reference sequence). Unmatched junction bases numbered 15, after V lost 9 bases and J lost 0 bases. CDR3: CARTPVGGRESTDTQYF. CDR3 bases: TGTGCCAGAACCCCCGTGGGGGGGAGGGAAAGCACAGATACGCAGTATTTT. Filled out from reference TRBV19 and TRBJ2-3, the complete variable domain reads DGGITQSPKYLFRKEGQNVTLSCEQNLNHDAMYWYRQDPGQGLRLIYYSQIVNDFQKGDIAEGYSVSREKKESFPLTVTSAQKNPTAFYLCARTPVGGRESTDTQYFGPGTRLTVL.

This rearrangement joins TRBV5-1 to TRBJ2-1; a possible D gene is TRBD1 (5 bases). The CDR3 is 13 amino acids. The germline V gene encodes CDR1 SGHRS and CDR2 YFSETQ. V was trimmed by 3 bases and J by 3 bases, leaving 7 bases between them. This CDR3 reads CASSSDSYNEQFF. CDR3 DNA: TGCGCCAGCAGCTCCGACAGCTACAATGAGCAGTTCTTC.

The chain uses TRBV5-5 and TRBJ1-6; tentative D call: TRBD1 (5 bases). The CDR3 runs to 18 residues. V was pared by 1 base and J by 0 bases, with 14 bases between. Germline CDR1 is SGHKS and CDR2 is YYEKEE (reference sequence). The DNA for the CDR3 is TGTGCCAGCAGCTTGTTTTCGACAGCGAGCTCCTATAATTCACCCCTCCACTTT. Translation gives CASSLFSTASSYNSPLHF.

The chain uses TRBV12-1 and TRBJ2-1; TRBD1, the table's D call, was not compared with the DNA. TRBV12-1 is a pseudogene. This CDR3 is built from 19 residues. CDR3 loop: CASSFGATATNASYNEQFF. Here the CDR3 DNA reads TGTGCCAGCAGCTTTGGAGCTACCGCGACAAACGCCTCCTACAATGAGCAGTTCTTC.

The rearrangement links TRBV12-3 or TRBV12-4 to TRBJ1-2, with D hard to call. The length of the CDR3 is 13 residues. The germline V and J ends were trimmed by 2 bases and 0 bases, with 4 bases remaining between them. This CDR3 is CASSLNTNYGYTF. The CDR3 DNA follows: TGTGCCAGCAGTTTAAATACTAACTATGGCTACACCTTC.

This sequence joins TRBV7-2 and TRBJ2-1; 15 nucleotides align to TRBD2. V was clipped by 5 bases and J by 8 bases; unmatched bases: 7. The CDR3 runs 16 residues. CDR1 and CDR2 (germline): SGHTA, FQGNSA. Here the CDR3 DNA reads TGTGCCAGCAGCACGGGACTAGCGGGAGGAATCGATGAGCAGTTCTTC. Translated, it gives CASSTGLAGGIDEQFF.

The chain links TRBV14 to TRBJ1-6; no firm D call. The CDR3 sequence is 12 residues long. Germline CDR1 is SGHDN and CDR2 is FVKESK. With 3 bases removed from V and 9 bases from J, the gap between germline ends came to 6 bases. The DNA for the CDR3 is TGTGCCAGCAGCCATAGTGTTTCACCCCTCCACTTT. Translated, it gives CASSHSVSPLHF.

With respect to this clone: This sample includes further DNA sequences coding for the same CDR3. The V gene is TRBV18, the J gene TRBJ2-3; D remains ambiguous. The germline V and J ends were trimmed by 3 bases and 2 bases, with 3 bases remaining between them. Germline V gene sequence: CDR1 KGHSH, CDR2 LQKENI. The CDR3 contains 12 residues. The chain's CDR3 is CASSPYTDTQYF. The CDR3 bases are TGTGCCAGCTCACCCTACACAGATACGCAGTATTTT.

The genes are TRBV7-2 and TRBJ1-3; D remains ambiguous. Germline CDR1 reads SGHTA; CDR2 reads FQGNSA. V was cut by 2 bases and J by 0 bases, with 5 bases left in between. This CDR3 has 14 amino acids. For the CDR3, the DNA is TGTGCCAGCAGCTTATTCCTCTCTGGAAACACCATATATTTT. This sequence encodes CASSLFLSGNTIYF.

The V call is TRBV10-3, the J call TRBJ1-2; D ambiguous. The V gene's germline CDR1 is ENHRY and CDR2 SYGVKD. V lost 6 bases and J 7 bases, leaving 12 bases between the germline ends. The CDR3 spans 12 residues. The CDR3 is CAIRREGGGYTF. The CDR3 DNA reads TGTGCCATCAGACGCGAGGGCGGTGGCTACACCTTC.

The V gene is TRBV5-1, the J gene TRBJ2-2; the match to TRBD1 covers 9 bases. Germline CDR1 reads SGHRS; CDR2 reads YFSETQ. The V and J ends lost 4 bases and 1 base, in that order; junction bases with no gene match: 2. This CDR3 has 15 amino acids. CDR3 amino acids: CASSKGQGNTGELFF. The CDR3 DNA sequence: TGCGCCAGCAGCAAGGGACAGGGGAACACCGGGGAGCTGTTTTTT.

CDR3 amino acids: CASSFFGGGQETQYF. The CDR3 nucleotides are TGTGCCAGCAGTTTTTTCGGGGGTGGCCAAGAGACCCAGTACTTC. The chain employs TRBV27 and TRBJ2-5, with D perhaps matching TRBD2 (6 bases). Per the germline V gene, CDR1 is MNHEY and CDR2 is SMNVEV (reference sequence). The V end was cut by 3 bases, the J end by 1 base, with 12 bases between. This CDR3 is built from 15 residues.

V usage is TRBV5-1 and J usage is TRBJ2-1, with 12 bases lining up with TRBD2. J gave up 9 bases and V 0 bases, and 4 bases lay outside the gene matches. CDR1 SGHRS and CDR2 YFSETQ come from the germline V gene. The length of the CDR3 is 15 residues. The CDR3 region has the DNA TGCGCCAGCAGCTTGGCTAGCGGGGGGGCTGGTGAGCAGTTCTTC. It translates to CASSLASGGAGEQFF.

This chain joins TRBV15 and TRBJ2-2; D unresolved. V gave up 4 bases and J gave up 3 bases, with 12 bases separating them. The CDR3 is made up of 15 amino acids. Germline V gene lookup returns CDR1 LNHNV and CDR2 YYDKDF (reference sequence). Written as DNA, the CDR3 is TGTGCCACCAGCAACTTTTATGGAGACACCGGGGAGCTGTTTTTT. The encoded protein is CATSNFYGDTGELFF.

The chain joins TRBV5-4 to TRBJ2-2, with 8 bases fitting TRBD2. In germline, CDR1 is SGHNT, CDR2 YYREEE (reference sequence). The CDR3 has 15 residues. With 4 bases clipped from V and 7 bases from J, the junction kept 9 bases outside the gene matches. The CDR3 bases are TGTGCCAGCAGCCCTTTGGCGGGAGGCCTCGGGGAGCTGTTTTTT. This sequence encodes CASSPLAGGLGELFF.

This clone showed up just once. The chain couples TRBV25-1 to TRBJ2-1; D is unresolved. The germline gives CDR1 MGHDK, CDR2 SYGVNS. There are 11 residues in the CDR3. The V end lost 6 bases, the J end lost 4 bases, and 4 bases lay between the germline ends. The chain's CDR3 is CASRAYNEQFF. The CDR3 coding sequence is TGTGCCAGCAGAGCTTACAATGAGCAGTTCTTC.

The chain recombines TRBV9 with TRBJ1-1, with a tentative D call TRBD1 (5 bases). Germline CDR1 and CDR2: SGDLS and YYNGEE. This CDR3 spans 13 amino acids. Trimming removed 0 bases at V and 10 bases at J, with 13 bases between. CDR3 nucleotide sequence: TGTGCCAGCAGCGTAGTGGAGGGGAGCGCAGCTTTCTTT. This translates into CASSVVEGSAAFF. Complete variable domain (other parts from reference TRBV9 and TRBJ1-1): DSGVTQTPKHLITATGQRVTLRCSPRSGDLSVYWYQQSLDQGLQFLIQYYNGEERAKGNILERFSAQQFPDLHSELNLSSLELGDSALYFCASSVVEGSAAFFGQGTRLTVV.